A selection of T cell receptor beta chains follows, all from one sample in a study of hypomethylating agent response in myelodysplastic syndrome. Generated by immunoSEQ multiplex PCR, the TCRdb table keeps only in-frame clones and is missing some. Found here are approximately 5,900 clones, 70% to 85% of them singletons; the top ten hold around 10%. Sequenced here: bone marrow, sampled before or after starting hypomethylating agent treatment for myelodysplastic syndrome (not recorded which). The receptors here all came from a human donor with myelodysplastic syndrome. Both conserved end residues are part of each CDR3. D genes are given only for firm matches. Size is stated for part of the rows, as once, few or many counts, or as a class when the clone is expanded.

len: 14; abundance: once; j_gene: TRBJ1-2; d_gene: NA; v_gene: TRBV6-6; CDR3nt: TGTGCCAGCAGCTGGGACCCCTGGACGTATGGCTACACCTTC; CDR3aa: CASSWDPWTYGYTF
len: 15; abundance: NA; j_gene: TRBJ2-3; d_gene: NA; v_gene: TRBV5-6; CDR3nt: TGTGCCAGCAGCTGGAGCGGGCCTAGCACAGATACGCAGTATTTT; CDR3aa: CASSWSGPSTDTQYF
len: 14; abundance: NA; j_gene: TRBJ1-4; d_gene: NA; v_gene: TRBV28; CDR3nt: TGTGCCAGCAGTTTGGTAGGGGTTAATGAAAAACTGTTTTTT; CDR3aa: CASSLVGVNEKLFF
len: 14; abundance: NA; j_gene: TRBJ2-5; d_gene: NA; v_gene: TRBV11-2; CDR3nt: TGTGCCAGCAGCTCCAGAAGCGGAAAAGAGACCCAGTACTTC; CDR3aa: CASSSRSGKETQYF
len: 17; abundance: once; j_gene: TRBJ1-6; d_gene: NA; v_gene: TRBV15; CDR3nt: TGTGCCACCAGCAGAGTAGCAGGCGTGAAGTCGGATTCACCCCTCCACTTT; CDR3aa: CATSRVAGVKSDSPLHF
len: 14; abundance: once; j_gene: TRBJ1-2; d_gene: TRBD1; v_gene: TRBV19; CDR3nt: TGTGCCAGTAGTATGGCATCGACAGGGGGCAGCTACACCTTC; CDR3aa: CASSMASTGGSYTF
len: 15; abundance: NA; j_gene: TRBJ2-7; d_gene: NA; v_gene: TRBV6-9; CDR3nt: TGTGCCAGCAGGGCTCGACAAGAGATAACCTACGAGCAGTACTTC; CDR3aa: CASRARQEITYEQYF
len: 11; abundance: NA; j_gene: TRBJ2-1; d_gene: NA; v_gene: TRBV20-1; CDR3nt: TGCAGCAGTTTATCGCGAAATGAGCAGTTCTTC; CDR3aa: CSSLSRNEQFF
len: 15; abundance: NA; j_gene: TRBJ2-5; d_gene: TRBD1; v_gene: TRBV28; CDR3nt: TGTGCCAGCAAAGGATGGGACAGGGGGCCAGAGACCCAGTACTTC; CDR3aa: CASKGWDRGPETQYF
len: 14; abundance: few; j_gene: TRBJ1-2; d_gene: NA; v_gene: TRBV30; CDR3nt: TGTGCCTGGAGTTACGCCGCATCTAACTATGGCTACACCTTC; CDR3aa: CAWSYAASNYGYTF
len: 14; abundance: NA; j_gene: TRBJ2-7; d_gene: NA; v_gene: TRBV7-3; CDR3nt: TGTGCCAGCAGCCTCGACAGCAACTCCTACGAGCAGTACTTC; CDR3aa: CASSLDSNSYEQYF
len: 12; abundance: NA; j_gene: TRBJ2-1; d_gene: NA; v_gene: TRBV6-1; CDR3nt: TGTGCCAGCAGCCGAACTGTTGGTGAGCAGTTCTTC; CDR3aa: CASSRTVGEQFF
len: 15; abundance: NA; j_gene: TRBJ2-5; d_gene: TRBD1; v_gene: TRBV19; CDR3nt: TGTGCCAGTAGTTCCGGGACAGGGTACCAAGAGACCCAGTACTTC; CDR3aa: CASSSGTGYQETQYF
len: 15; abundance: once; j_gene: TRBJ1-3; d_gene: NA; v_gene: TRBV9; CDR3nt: TGTGCCAGCAGCGTCACAGCTAGCTCTGGAAACACCATATATTTT; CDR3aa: CASSVTASSGNTIYF
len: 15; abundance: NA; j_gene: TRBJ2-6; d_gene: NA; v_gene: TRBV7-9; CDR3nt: TGTGCCAGCAGCTTCAGGGACGTCGGGGCCAACGTCCTGACTTTC; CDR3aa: CASSFRDVGANVLTF
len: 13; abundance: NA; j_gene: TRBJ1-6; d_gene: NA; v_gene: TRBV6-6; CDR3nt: TGTGCCAGCAGTCAGTCCTATAATTCACCCCTCCACTTT; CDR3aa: CASSQSYNSPLHF
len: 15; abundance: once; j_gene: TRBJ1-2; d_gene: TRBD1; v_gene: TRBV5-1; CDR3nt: TGCGCCAGCAGCCTGCAGGGGGTCCCTAACTATGGCTACACCTTC; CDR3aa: CASSLQGVPNYGYTF
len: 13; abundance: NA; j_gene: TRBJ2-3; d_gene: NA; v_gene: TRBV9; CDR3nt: TGTGCCAGCAGCGTATATTTTGCAGATACGCAGTATTTT; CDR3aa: CASSVYFADTQYF
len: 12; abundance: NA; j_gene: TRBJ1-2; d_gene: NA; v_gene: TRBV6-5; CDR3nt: TGTGCCAGCCGAAAGATCGGCTATGGCTACACCTTC; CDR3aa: CASRKIGYGYTF
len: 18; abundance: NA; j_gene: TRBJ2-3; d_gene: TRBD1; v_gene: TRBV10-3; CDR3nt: TGTGCCATCAGTCCCCTCCAGGGGGTGACAGGGAAGGACGATACGCAGTATTTT; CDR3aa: CAISPLQGVTGKDDTQYF
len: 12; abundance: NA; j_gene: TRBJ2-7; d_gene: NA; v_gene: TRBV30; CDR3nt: TGTGCCTGGAAGGGGGAACCCTACGAGCAGTACTTC; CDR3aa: CAWKGEPYEQYF
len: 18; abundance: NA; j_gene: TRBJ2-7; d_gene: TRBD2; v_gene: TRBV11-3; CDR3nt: TGTGCCAGCAGCTTAGTGGGGGGGGCTAGCGGGAGGAGAGTCGAGCAGTACTTC; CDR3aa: CASSLVGGASGRRVEQYF
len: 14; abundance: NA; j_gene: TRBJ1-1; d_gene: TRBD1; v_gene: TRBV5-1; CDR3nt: TGCGCCAGCAGCGCGGGACAGAGGGACACTGAAGCTTTCTTT; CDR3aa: CASSAGQRDTEAFF
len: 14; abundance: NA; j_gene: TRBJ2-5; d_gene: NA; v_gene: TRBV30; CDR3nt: TGTGCCTGGAGTGTACTTGGAGGGGCAGAGACCCAGTACTTC; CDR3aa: CAWSVLGGAETQYF
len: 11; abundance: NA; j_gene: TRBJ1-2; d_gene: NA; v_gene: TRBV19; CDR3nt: TGTGCCAGTAGTATGGGGGCTGGCTACACCTTC; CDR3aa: CASSMGAGYTF
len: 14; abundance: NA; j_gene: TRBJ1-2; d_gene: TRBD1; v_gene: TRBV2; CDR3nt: TGTGCCAGCAGTGAAATTCGACAGGGTGGCGGCTACACCTTC; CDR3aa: CASSEIRQGGGYTF
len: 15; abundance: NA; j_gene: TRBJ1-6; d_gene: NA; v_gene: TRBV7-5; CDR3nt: TGTGCCAGAAGCTTAAGGCAGCCCGTGGGGACACCCCTCCACTTT; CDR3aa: CARSLRQPVGTPLHF
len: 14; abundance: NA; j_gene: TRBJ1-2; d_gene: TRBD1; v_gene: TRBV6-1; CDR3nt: TGTGCCAGCAGGCGACAGGGGGCGTCCTATGGCTACACCTTC; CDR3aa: CASRRQGASYGYTF
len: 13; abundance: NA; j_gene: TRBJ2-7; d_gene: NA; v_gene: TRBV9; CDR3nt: TGTGCCAGCAGCGCCTCCGGGGGATCCGAGCAGTACTTC; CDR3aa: CASSASGGSEQYF
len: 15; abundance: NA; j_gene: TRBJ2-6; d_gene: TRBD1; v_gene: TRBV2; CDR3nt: TGTGCCAGCAGTGGACAGGGCTCTGGGGCCAACGTCCTGACTTTC; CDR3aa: CASSGQGSGANVLTF
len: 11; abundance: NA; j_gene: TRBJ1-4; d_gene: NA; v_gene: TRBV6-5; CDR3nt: TGTGCCAGCAATCCACCCGAAAAACTGTTTTTT; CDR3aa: CASNPPEKLFF
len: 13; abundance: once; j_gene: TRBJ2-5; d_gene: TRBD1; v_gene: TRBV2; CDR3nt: TGTGCCAGCGGAGGACAGGTCCAAGAGACCCAGTACTTC; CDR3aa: CASGGQVQETQYF
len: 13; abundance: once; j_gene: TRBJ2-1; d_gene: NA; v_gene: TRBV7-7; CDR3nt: TGTGCCAGCAGCTTAAATCGAGGGGCGGAGCAGTTCTTC; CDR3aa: CASSLNRGAEQFF
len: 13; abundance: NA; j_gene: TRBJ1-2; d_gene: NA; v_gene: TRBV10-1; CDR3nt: TGCGCCAGCAGTCCCAACCAGAATACTGGCTACACCTTC; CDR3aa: CASSPNQNTGYTF
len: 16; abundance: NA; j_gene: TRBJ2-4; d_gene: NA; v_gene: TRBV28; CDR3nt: TGTGCCAGCCAAGGTAGTCTGGGACGTGCCAAAAACATTCAGTACTTC; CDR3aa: CASQGSLGRAKNIQYF
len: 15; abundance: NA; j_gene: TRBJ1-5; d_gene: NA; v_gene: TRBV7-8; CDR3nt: TGTGCCAGCAGCCCGTCATTAAGAAGCAATCAGCCCCAGCATTTT; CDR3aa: CASSPSLRSNQPQHF
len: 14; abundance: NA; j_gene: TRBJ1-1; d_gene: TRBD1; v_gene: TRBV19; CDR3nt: TGTGCCAGTACTCCCCGGGACAGGAACACTGAAGCTTTCTTT; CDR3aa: CASTPRDRNTEAFF
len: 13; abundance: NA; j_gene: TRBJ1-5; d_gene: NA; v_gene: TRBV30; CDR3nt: TGTGCCTGGAGTGCGGGGGTCGGTCAGCCCCAGCATTTT; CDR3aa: CAWSAGVGQPQHF
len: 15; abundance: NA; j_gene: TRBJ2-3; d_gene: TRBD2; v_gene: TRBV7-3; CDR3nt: TGTGCCAGCAGCTCAAATAGCGGGGGCACAGATACGCAGTATTTT; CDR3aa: CASSSNSGGTDTQYF
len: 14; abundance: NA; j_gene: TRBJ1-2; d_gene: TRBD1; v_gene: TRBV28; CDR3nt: TGTGCCAGCAGCTTCGGGACAGGGCCGGTCGGCTACACCTTC; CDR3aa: CASSFGTGPVGYTF
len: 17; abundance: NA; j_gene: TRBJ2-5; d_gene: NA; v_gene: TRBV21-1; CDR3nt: TGTGCCAGCACCACCTCGGCGGACACAGCCCTACAAGAGACCCAGTACTTC; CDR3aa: CASTTSADTALQETQYF